The 10 T cell receptor beta chains listed next were all sequenced from one sample in a study of blood T cell repertoires in COVID-19. Produced via immunoSEQ multiplex PCR; TCRdb's table is partial and in-frame only. Of 150,000 to 200,000 clones listed, 60% to 80% are singletons. What was sequenced was PBMCs or T cells enriched from blood (not recorded which). These receptors were taken from a woman between 45 and 60 years old who had recovered from COVID-19.

The V call is TRBV21-1, the J call TRBJ2-1; the table gives TRBD1 as D, unverified against the DNA. TRBV21-1 corresponds to a pseudogene. The CDR3 is 14 amino acids. The CDR3 DNA follows: TGTGCCGGGACAGGGGGCGCCCCCTACAATGAGCAGTTCTTC. This gives the protein CAGTGGAPYNEQFF.

The rearrangement links TRBV6-5 to TRBJ1-1; a weak D match, TRBD1 (5 bases). CDR3 size: 12 residues. The germline V gene has CDR1 MNHEY and CDR2 SVGAGI. The ends were cut back, 6 bases at V and 7 bases at J, with 12 bases in the middle. The CDR3 DNA reads TGTGCCAGCAGGTACATGGGGGGTGAAGCTTTCTTT. As protein: CASRYMGGEAFF.

Turning to this clone: One junction end disagrees with the germline gene, perhaps due to a read error. The chain is built from TRBV5-1 and TRBJ2-7; either TRBD1 or TRBD2 may fit D (6 bases each). Germline loops: CDR1 SGHRS, CDR2 YFSETQ. The CDR3 length is 14 residues. The CDR3 coding sequence is TGCGCCAGCAACTTGGGGGGCTTGCTTGACGAGCAGTACTTC. It is translated as CASNLGGLLDEQYF.

The rearrangement uses TRBV9 and TRBJ2-2; possibly TRBD1 for D (5 bases). V shed 1 base and J shed 2 bases, with 6 bases lying between them. This CDR3 spans 14 amino acids. Germline V gene sequence: CDR1 SGDLS, CDR2 YYNGEE. The CDR3 spells CASSVRTNTGELFF. DNA of the CDR3: TGTGCCAGCAGCGTACGGACAAACACCGGGGAGCTGTTTTTT.

The rearrangement links TRBV28 to TRBJ1-1, with a weak D call TRBD1 (6 bases). Trimming left V 6 bases short and J 5 bases short, with 10 bases between. CDR3 size: 12 residues. Germline V gene data show CDR1 as MDHEN and CDR2 as SYDVKM. CDR3 nucleotides: TGTGCCAGCAGAATACAGGGTACTGAAGCTTTCTTT. Translation gives CASRIQGTEAFF.

The CDR3 reads CASSFLGRTRANEQFF. The CDR3 nucleotides are TGTGCCAGCAGCTTCCTCGGAAGGACGAGGGCGAATGAGCAGTTCTTC. The V call is TRBV7-2, the J call TRBJ2-1; the D gene is possibly TRBD2 (5 bases). The CDR3 contains 16 residues. Germline lookup yields CDR1 SGHTA and CDR2 FQGNSA. V lost 3 bases to trimming and J lost 7 bases, with 19 bases between them.

The chain combines TRBV6-5 with TRBJ2-2; D remains ambiguous. CDR1 is MNHEY, CDR2 SVGAGI, per germline. CDR3 size: 13 residues. Trimming stripped 6 bases from V and 6 bases from J, with 11 bases between. The CDR3 bases are TGTGCCAGCAGGGTCACAGCTTCCGGGGAGCTGTTTTTT. It codes for CASRVTASGELFF.

CDR3 coding DNA: TGTGCCAGCAGCCGATCTATGAACACTGAAGCTTTCTTT. It specifies CASSRSMNTEAFF. The genes are TRBV12-3 or TRBV12-4 and TRBJ1-1, with D hard to call. The CDR3 sequence is 13 residues long. The V end lost 6 bases, the J end lost 0 bases, and 8 bases lay between the germline ends.

The chain uses TRBV28 and TRBJ1-1; no clear D. This CDR3 spans 13 amino acids. CDR1 and CDR2 (germline): MDHEN, SYDVKM. Trimming stripped 3 bases from V and 1 base from J, with 6 bases between. CDR3: CASSFGRNTEAFF. CDR3 in DNA: TGTGCCAGCAGTTTTGGCAGGAACACTGAAGCTTTCTTT.

This chain uses TRBV19 with TRBJ1-5; 9 nucleotides align to TRBD1. The V segment lost 4 bases and the J segment 0 bases; nucleotides outside the gene matches: 10. CDR3 length: 18 residues. Germline CDR1 reads LNHDA; CDR2 reads SQIVND (reference sequence). The CDR3, as DNA: TGTGCCAGTAGTAGCACAGGGGGCCCCCTCTTTAGCAATCAGCCCCAGCATTTT. This sequence encodes CASSSTGGPLFSNQPQHF.